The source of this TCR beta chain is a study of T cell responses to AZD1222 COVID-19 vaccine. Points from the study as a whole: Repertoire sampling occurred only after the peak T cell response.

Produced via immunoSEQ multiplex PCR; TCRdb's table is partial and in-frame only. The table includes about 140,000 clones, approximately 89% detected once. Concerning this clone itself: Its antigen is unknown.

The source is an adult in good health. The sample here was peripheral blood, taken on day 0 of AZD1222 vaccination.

CDR3 sequence reads: CASSDRANNSPLHF. CDR3 DNA sequence: TGTGCCAGCAGTGACAGGGCTAATAATTCACCCCTCCACTTT. The chain joins TRBV6-1 to TRBJ1-6; D is possibly TRBD1 (5 bases). CDR1 and CDR2 from the germline V gene are MNHNS and SASEGT. The CDR3 is 14 amino acids. V lost 3 bases and J lost 5, with 8 bases in between.